Below are 28 T cell receptor beta chains sequenced from a single sample in a study of blood T cell repertoires in COVID-19. Clones were read by immunoSEQ multiplex PCR, and TCRdb kept only the in-frame ones, dropping some. The sample has hundreds of thousands of clones, 87% seen once. Specimen: peripheral blood. The receptors were sampled from a woman in her forties or fifties who had recovered from COVID-19.

The chain carries TRBV19 and TRBJ1-5; no clear D gene. Trimming took 1 base from V and 0 from J, leaving 7 bases between them. This CDR3 comprises 15 residues. Germline V lookup: CDR1 LNHDA, CDR2 SQIVND (reference sequence). CDR3 nucleotides: TGTGCCAGTAGTATAGTCGGGGATAGCAATCAGCCCCAGCATTTT. Amino acids: CASSIVGDSNQPQHF.

The chain uses TRBV28 and TRBJ1-1; maybe TRBD1 (6 bases). Germline CDR1 reads MDHEN; CDR2 reads SYDVKM. CDR3 length equals 15 residues. The V gene lost 7 bases and the J gene lost 1 base, with 16 bases spanning the gap. CDR3 region: CASIRIAGANTEAFF. CDR3 nucleotide sequence: TGTGCCAGCATAAGGATCGCAGGGGCGAACACTGAAGCTTTCTTT.

This chain joins TRBV27 and TRBJ2-7; 7 bases align to TRBD1. The ends lost 5 bases at V and 5 bases at J; junction bases unmatched: 15. Germline V gives CDR1 MNHEY, CDR2 SMNVEV (reference sequence). The CDR3 is 16 residues long. The CDR3 is CASSRVLDRVSDEQYF. CDR3 coding DNA: TGTGCCAGCAGTCGCGTTCTAGACAGGGTCTCGGACGAGCAGTACTTC.

V is TRBV11-2 and J is TRBJ2-7; perhaps TRBD2 as D (6 bases). Trimming left V 1 base short and J 6 bases short, with 13 bases between. This CDR3 has 14 residues. Germline CDR1 SGHAT, CDR2 FQNNGV. The CDR3, as DNA: TGTGCCAGCAGCTTAGTAGGGCAGGGAGGCGAGCAGTACTTC. Translation: CASSLVGQGGEQYF.

Comments on this clone: The junction and the germline gene differ at one end; a read error may be behind it. The chain uses TRBV18 and TRBJ2-5; D is undetermined. The CDR3 sequence is 14 residues long. The germline CDR1 and CDR2 sequences are KGHSH and LQKENI. The CDR3 region is CASSPGSNQETQYF. CDR3 in DNA: TGTGCCAGCTCACCAGGCAGTAACCAGGAGACCCAGTACTTC.

J is TRBJ2-7 and V is TRBV28; 10 nucleotides line up with TRBD1. J lost 7 bases, V lost 2 bases, and 11 bases had no gene match. The CDR3 sequence is 16 residues long. From germline, CDR1 is MDHEN and CDR2 SYDVKM. CDR3 sequence (DNA): TGTGCCAGCAGTTTACTGTTCGGGACAGGGGATGGTGAGCAGTACTTC. Translation: CASSLLFGTGDGEQYF.

V is TRBV5-6 and J is TRBJ2-4, with D perhaps matching TRBD1 (6 bases). The CDR3 sequence is 14 residues long. V was trimmed by 3 bases and J by 6 bases, leaving 13 bases between them. The germline V gene encodes CDR1 SGHDT and CDR2 YYEEEE. DNA of the CDR3: TGTGCCAGCAGCTCGGGGACATCCGGAAACATTCAGTACTTC. Protein: CASSSGTSGNIQYF.

This clone showed up just a few times. V gene TRBV11-2 combines with J gene TRBJ2-1; 7 bases line up with TRBD1. CDR1 is SGHAT, CDR2 FQNNGV, per germline. With V trimmed by 1 base and J by 0 bases, 9 bases remained unmatched. The CDR3 length is 18 residues. CDR3 coding DNA: TGTGCCAGCAGCTTAGTTTCCGGGACAGCTAGCTCCTACAATGAGCAGTTCTTC. Its translation: CASSLVSGTASSYNEQFF.

V usage is TRBV7-9 and J usage is TRBJ2-5; the match to TRBD1 covers 7 bases. Losses at the gene ends were 1 base for V and 9 bases for J; bases not matched to a gene: 2. CDR3 length equals 12 residues. Germline CDR1 SEHNR, CDR2 FQNEAQ (reference sequence). CDR3: CASSLEGQSQYF. The CDR3 region has the DNA TGTGCCAGCAGCTTAGAGGGACAGTCCCAGTACTTC. Full variable domain (missing parts from reference TRBV7-9 and TRBJ2-5): DTGVSQNPRHKITKRGQNVTFRCDPISEHNRLYWYRQTLGQGPEFLTYFQNEAQLEKSRLLSDRFSAERPKGSFSTLEIQRTEQGDSAMYLCASSLEGQSQYFGPGTRLLVL.

The chain is built from TRBV5-1 and TRBJ1-6; D unresolved. Trimming left V 4 bases short and J 11 bases short, with 13 bases between. CDR3 length: 13 amino acids. The germline gives CDR1 SGHRS, CDR2 YFSETQ. DNA of the CDR3: TGCGCCAGCAGCCCAGGCCAGTTACCACCCCTCCACTTT. This encodes CASSPGQLPPLHF.

The chain links TRBV6-6 to TRBJ1-5; 10 nucleotides match TRBD1. Germline assignment: CDR1 MNHNY and CDR2 SVGAGI (reference sequence). This CDR3 contains 15 residues. The trim removed 7 bases at V and 1 base at J, leaving 4 bases unmatched. CDR3 sequence: CASKRGQGSNQPQHF. The CDR3 region has the DNA TGTGCCAGCAAGAGGGGACAGGGGAGCAATCAGCCCCAGCATTTT.

The gene calls are TRBV24-1 and TRBJ2-1; tentative D call: TRBD1 (5 bases). The CDR3 is 14 residues long. CDR1 is KGHDR, CDR2 SFDVKD, per germline. The V and J ends lost 4 bases and 10 bases respectively, with 16 bases between them. CDR3 sequence: CATSDFIQGSEQFF. The CDR3 nucleotides are TGTGCCACCAGTGACTTTATTCAGGGAAGCGAGCAGTTCTTC.

J is TRBJ1-1 and V is TRBV10-3; 7 nucleotides align to TRBD1. Trimming took 1 base from V and 2 from J; bases not matched to a gene: 10. The CDR3 consists of 17 residues. Germline V gene lookup returns CDR1 ENHRY and CDR2 SYGVKD. The CDR3, as DNA: TGTGCCATCAGTGAGTTGGATCAGGGACAGAGAAACACTGAAGCTTTCTTT. Translating it yields CAISELDQGQRNTEAFF.

The rearrangement links TRBV5-6 to TRBJ1-5; 7 bases match TRBD1. The germline CDR1 and CDR2 sequences are SGHDT and YYEEEE. The CDR3 contains 13 residues. V dropped 0 bases and J dropped 7; count of bases not matched to a gene: 1. The CDR3 loop reads CASSLDRGQPQHF. CDR3 bases: TGTGCCAGCAGCTTGGACAGGGGCCAGCCCCAGCATTTT.

The V and J genes are TRBV30 and TRBJ2-5; a possible D gene is TRBD1 (5 bases). The germline V gene encodes CDR1 GTSNPN and CDR2 SVGIG (reference sequence). This CDR3 is built from 12 residues. V was clipped by 2 bases and J by 5 bases, with 9 bases between them. For the CDR3, the DNA is TGTGCCTGGAGTCAGGGCCGGGAGACCCAGTACTTC. Residues: CAWSQGRETQYF. The variable domain in full, completed from reference TRBV30 and TRBJ2-5, reads SQTIHQWPATLVQPVGSPLSLECTVEGTSNPNLYWYRQAAGRGLQLLFYSVGIGQISSEVPQNLSASRPQDRQFILSSKKLLLSDSGFYLCAWSQGRETQYFGPGTRLLVL.

J is TRBJ1-1 and V is TRBV7-8, with a possible D match to TRBD1 (6 bases). CDR3 size: 15 residues. CDR1 and CDR2 (germline): SGHVS, FQNEAQ. The V and J ends lost 5 bases and 1 base respectively, with 14 bases between them. CDR3 DNA sequence: TGTGCCAGCAGCCGAGGACAGACACCGAACACTGAAGCTTTCTTT. Protein product: CASSRGQTPNTEAFF. Full variable domain (missing parts from reference TRBV7-8 and TRBJ1-1): GAGVSQSPRYKVAKRGQDVALRCDPISGHVSLFWYQQALGQGPEFLTYFQNEAQLDKSGLPSDRFFAERPEGSVSTLKIQRTQQEDSAVYLCASSRGQTPNTEAFFGQGTRLTVV.

The rearrangement joins TRBV4-3 to TRBJ2-1; weak D call: TRBD1 (6 bases). With 0 bases removed from V and 3 bases from J, the gap between germline ends came to 24 bases. Germline assignment: CDR1 LGHNA and CDR2 YSLEER. CDR3 length equals 20 residues. The CDR3 DNA follows: TGCGCCAGCAGCCAAGAAATGGGGCAGGGGTACTCTGGGGACTACAATGAGCAGTTCTTC. Translation gives CASSQEMGQGYSGDYNEQFF.

The table lists this clone with a count of one. This chain connects TRBV9 to TRBJ2-7, with a tentative D call TRBD1 (6 bases). The CDR3 is 17 amino acids. The V gene lost 0 bases and the J gene lost 4 bases, with 20 bases spanning the gap. Germline CDR1 reads SGDLS; CDR2 reads YYNGEE. CDR3 region: CASSVGPQGSQAYEQYF. The CDR3 DNA sequence: TGTGCCAGCAGCGTAGGCCCCCAGGGGTCGCAGGCATACGAGCAGTACTTC.

The chain uses TRBV19 and TRBJ2-7; 11 bases map to TRBD1. The J segment lost 5 bases and the V segment lost 3 bases, leaving 9 bases of the junction unmatched. Germline V lookup: CDR1 LNHDA, CDR2 SQIVND (reference sequence). CDR3 length: 16 amino acids. The CDR3 protein is CASSIWTGGFRDEQYF. CDR3 nucleotide sequence: TGTGCCAGTAGTATTTGGACAGGGGGCTTCAGGGACGAGCAGTACTTC.

This clone was observed a few times. The CDR3 DNA reads as TGTGCCAGCAGCGTATTTGCCGGCGAGCAGTACTTC. It encodes CASSVFAGEQYF. The rearrangement links TRBV9 to TRBJ2-7; no firm D call. Trimming removed 1 base at V and 6 bases at J, with 8 bases between. Germline-derived CDR1 and CDR2 are SGDLS and YYNGEE. This CDR3 is 12 amino acids long.

The chain employs TRBV7-2 and TRBJ1-5, with a tentative D call TRBD1 (5 bases). The V end was cut by 2 bases, the J end by 7 bases, with 15 bases between. This CDR3 is 15 amino acids long. Germline assignment: CDR1 SGHTA and CDR2 FQGNSA. The CDR3 region is CASSLSIQVGQPQHF. DNA for the CDR3: TGTGCCAGCAGCTTAAGTATACAGGTCGGCCAGCCCCAGCATTTT.

This clone was detected once. V is TRBV19 and J is TRBJ1-2; possible D gene TRBD1, 5 bases. The germline gives CDR1 LNHDA, CDR2 SQIVND (reference sequence). The CDR3 spans 15 residues. Trimming took 7 bases from V and 5 from J, leaving 20 bases between them. The CDR3 reads CASTPRDPSRYGYTF. As DNA, the CDR3 is TGTGCCAGTACCCCCAGGGATCCCTCTCGGTATGGCTACACCTTC.

The chain joins TRBV3-1 (or the pseudogene TRBV3-2) to TRBJ2-3, with 8 bases aligning to TRBD2. Germline V gene sequence: CDR1 LGHDT, CDR2 YNNKEL (reference sequence). V trimming: 4 bases; J trimming: 6 bases; junction bases outside the gene matches: 12. The CDR3 is 16 amino acids. CDR3 DNA sequence: TGTGCCAGCAGCCGTCCCTCGGGACTAGGGTCCGATACGCAGTATTTT. It is translated as CASSRPSGLGSDTQYF.

V usage is TRBV21-1 and J usage is TRBJ1-6; no DNA check was done on the table's D call, TRBD1. TRBV21-1 is termed a pseudogene. The CDR3 loop spans 16 amino acids. This CDR3 is CASSKVPTGVNSPLHF. The CDR3 DNA reads TGTGCCAGCAGCAAAGTACCGACAGGGGTTAATTCACCCCTCCACTTT.

V usage is TRBV5-6 and J usage is TRBJ2-1, with TRBD2 matching over 9 bases. V dropped 2 bases and J dropped 9; count of bases not matched to a gene: 9. In germline, CDR1 is SGHDT, CDR2 YYEEEE. CDR3 length equals 15 residues. CDR3 DNA: TGTGCCAGCAGCTTAATAGCGGGAGTAGGAAGTGAGCAGTTCTTC. Its protein product is CASSLIAGVGSEQFF.

This clone has only one observation. CDR3 amino acids: CASSWGQGAKNTEAFF. The DNA of the CDR3 is TGTGCCAGTAGTTGGGGACAGGGGGCAAAGAACACTGAAGCTTTCTTT. V is TRBV19 and J is TRBJ1-1, with TRBD1 identical over 12 bases. Unmatched junction bases numbered 5, after V lost 5 bases and J lost 1 base. The CDR3 sequence is 16 residues long. Germline assignment: CDR1 LNHDA and CDR2 SQIVND (reference sequence).

The chain employs TRBV27 and TRBJ2-3; D not resolved. This CDR3 has 15 residues. The germline V gene has CDR1 MNHEY and CDR2 SMNVEV (reference sequence). Deletions cut 0 bases from V and 3 bases from J, with 10 bases between. CDR3 bases: TGTGCCAGCAGTTTATCGTGGCAGGTTACAGATACGCAGTATTTT. The encoded protein is CASSLSWQVTDTQYF.

V gene TRBV9 combines with J gene TRBJ2-1, with D possibly being TRBD2 (7 bases). Trimming pared 2 bases from V and 6 bases from J, leaving 18 bases between. CDR1 SGDLS and CDR2 YYNGEE come from the germline V gene. This CDR3 comprises 16 residues. The CDR3 reads CASSVAKRGGLNEQFF. CDR3 DNA sequence: TGTGCCAGCAGCGTCGCTAAGAGGGGGGGCCTCAATGAGCAGTTCTTC.